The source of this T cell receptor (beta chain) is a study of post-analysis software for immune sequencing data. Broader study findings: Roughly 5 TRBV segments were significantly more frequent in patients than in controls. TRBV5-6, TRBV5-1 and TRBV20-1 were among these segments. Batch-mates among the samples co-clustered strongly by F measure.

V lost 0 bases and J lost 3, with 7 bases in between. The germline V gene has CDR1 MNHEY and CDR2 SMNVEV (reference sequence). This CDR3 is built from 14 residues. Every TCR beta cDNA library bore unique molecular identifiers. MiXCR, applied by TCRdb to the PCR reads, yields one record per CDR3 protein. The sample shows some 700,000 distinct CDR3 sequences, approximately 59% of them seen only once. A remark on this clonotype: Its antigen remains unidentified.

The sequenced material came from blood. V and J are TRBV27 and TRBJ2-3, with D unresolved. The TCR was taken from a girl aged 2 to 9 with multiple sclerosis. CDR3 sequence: CASSLSEVTDTQYF. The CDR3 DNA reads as TGTGCCAGCAGTTTATCTGAAGTGACAGATACGCAGTATTTT.